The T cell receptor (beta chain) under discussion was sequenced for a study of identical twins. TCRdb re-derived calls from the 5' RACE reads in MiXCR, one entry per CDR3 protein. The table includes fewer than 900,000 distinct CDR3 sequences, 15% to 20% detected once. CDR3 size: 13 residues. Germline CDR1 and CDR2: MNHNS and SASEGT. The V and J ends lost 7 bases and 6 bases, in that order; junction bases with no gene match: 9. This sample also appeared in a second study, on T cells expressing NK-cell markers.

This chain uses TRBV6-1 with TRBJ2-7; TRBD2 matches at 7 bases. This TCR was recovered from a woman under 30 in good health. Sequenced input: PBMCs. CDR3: CASTDYREGEQYF. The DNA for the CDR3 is TGTGCCAGCACTGATTATAGGGAGGGCGAGCAGTACTTC.